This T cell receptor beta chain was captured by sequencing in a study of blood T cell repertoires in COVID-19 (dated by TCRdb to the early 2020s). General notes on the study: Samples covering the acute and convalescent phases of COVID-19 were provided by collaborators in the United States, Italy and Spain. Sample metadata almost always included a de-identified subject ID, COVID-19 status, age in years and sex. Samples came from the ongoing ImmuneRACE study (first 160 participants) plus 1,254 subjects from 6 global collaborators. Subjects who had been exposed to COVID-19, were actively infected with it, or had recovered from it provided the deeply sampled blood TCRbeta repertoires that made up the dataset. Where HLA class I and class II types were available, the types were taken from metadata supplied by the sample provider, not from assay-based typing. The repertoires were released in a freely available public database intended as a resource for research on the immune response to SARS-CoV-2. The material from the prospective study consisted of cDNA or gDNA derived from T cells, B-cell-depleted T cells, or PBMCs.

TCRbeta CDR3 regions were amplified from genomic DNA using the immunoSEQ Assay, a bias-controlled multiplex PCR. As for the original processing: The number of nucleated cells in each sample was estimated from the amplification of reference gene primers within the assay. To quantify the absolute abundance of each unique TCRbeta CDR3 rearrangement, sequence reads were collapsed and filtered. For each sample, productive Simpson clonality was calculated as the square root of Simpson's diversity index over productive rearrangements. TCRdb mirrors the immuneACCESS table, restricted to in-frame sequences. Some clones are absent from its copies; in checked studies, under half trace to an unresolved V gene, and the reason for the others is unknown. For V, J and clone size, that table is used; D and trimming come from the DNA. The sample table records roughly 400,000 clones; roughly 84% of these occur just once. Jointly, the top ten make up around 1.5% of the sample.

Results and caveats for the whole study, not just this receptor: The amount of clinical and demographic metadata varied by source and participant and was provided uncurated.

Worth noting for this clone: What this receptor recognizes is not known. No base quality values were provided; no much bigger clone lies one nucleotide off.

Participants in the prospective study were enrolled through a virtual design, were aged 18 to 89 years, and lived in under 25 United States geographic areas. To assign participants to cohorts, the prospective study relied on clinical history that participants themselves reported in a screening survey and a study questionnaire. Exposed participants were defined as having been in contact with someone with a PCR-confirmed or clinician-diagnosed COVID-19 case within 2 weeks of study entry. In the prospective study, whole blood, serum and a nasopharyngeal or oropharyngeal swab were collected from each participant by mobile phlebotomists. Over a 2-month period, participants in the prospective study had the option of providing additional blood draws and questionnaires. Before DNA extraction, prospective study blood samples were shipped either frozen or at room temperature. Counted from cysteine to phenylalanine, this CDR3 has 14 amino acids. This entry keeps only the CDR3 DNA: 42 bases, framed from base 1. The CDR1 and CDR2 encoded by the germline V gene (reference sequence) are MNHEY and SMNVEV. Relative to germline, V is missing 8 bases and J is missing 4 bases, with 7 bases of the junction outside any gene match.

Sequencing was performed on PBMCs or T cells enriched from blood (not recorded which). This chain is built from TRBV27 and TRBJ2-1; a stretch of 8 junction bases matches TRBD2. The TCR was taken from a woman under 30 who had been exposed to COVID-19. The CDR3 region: CASEPTSGYNEQFF. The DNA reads TGTGCCAGCGAACCCACTAGCGGATACAATGAGCAGTTCTTC.